The 16 T cell receptor beta chains given below trace back to one sample, sequenced in a study of blood T cell repertoires in COVID-19. Libraries were prepared by immunoSEQ multiplex PCR; TCRdb keeps only in-frame clonotypes and omits some of them. Among roughly 120,000 clones listed, approximately 71% were seen once. Sequencing was done on a sample of peripheral blood. These receptors all stem from a human donor in a cohort sampled during active COVID-19.

The chain is built from TRBV5-1 and TRBJ2-7, with D possibly matching TRBD2 (6 bases). V lost 6 bases to trimming and J lost 6 bases, with 16 bases between them. Germline V gene sequence: CDR1 SGHRS, CDR2 YFSETQ. This CDR3 spans 13 amino acids. CDR3 in DNA: TGCGCCAGCATCCCAGGACCCGGGGGCGAGCAGTACTTC. Translated, it gives CASIPGPGGEQYF.

V gene TRBV7-8 combines with J gene TRBJ2-7; TRBD1 matches at 8 bases. Trimming took 7 bases from V and 4 from J; bases not matched to a gene: 12. Germline CDR1 SGHVS, CDR2 FQNEAQ. This CDR3 is built from 15 residues. The CDR3 loop is CASTSGGRGRYEQYF. CDR3 DNA: TGTGCCAGCACCTCAGGGGGCAGGGGGCGGTACGAGCAGTACTTC. The full variable domain, in which reference TRBV7-8 and TRBJ2-7 provide the parts outside the CDR3, is GAGVSQSPRYKVAKRGQDVALRCDPISGHVSLFWYQQALGQGPEFLTYFQNEAQLDKSGLPSDRFFAERPEGSVSTLKIQRTQQEDSAVYLCASTSGGRGRYEQYFGPGTRLTVT.

V usage is TRBV4-1 and J usage is TRBJ1-2; 11 nucleotides line up with TRBD1. Germline CDR1 is MGHRA and CDR2 is YSYEKL. The CDR3 consists of 17 residues. The ends lost 2 bases at V and 0 bases at J; junction bases unmatched: 5. The CDR3 region has the DNA TGCGCCAGCAGCCAACAGGGACAGGGGGGTACTAACTATGGCTACACCTTC. It codes for CASSQQGQGGTNYGYTF.

The chain carries TRBV18 and TRBJ2-6, with 7 bases fitting TRBD1. The CDR3 consists of 14 residues. Germline V gene sequence: CDR1 KGHSH, CDR2 LQKENI. With V trimmed by 8 bases and J by 0 bases, 1 base remained unmatched. Here the CDR3 DNA reads TGTGCCAGCACAGGGGACTCTGGGGCCAACGTCCTGACTTTC. Translated, it gives CASTGDSGANVLTF.

This chain links TRBV6-6 with TRBJ2-7, with D perhaps matching TRBD2 (5 bases). The CDR3 spans 15 residues. Germline assignment: CDR1 MNHNY and CDR2 SVGAGI (reference sequence). V lost 0 bases and J lost 5, with 14 bases in between. The CDR3 spells CASSYSRYGRDEQYF. DNA of the CDR3: TGTGCCAGCAGTTACTCGAGGTATGGGAGAGACGAGCAGTACTTC.

The chain couples TRBV7-9 to TRBJ1-4, with 7 bases lining up with TRBD1. The germline gives CDR1 SEHNR, CDR2 FQNEAQ (reference sequence). V shed 4 bases and J 4 bases; nucleotides not matched to a gene: 9. The CDR3 loop spans 16 amino acids. The CDR3: CASSSDRGPGNEKLFF. Here the CDR3 DNA reads TGTGCCAGCAGCTCTGATAGGGGGCCCGGTAATGAAAAACTGTTTTTT.

This chain uses TRBV2 with TRBJ1-1; D not resolved. Germline CDR1 and CDR2: SNHLY and FYNNEI. Trimming removed 8 bases from V and 1 base from J, with 5 bases in between. This CDR3 is built from 11 residues. The CDR3 spells CASGGNTEAFF. The CDR3 DNA is TGTGCCAGCGGAGGGAACACTGAAGCTTTCTTT.

V gene TRBV27 combines with J gene TRBJ2-7; TRBD2 matches at 7 bases. CDR3 length: 15 amino acids. The V gene end was trimmed by 0 bases and the J gene end by 2 bases; junction bases not matched to a gene: 4. Germline V gene sequence: CDR1 MNHEY, CDR2 SMNVEV (reference sequence). CDR3 sequence reads: CASSLSSGNPYEQYF. The CDR3 nucleotides read TGTGCCAGCAGTTTATCGAGCGGGAACCCCTACGAGCAGTACTTC.

This clone was detected once. The chain couples TRBV27 to TRBJ2-7; weak D call: TRBD2 (5 bases). Germline values: CDR1 MNHEY, CDR2 SMNVEV (reference sequence). This CDR3 comprises 13 residues. V was cut by 4 bases and J by 6 bases, with 13 bases left in between. The CDR3 loop reads CASSYREDFEQYF. Here the CDR3 DNA reads TGTGCCAGCAGTTACCGGGAAGACTTCGAGCAGTACTTC.

The chain recombines TRBV9 with TRBJ2-3, with a possible D match to TRBD1 (6 bases). This CDR3 has 14 amino acids. Trimming took 0 bases from V and 4 from J, leaving 9 bases between them. From germline, CDR1 is SGDLS and CDR2 YYNGEE. CDR3: CASSVVAGADTQYF. Here the CDR3 DNA reads TGTGCCAGCAGCGTAGTTGCAGGGGCAGATACGCAGTATTTT.

The chain recombines TRBV5-1 with TRBJ1-4; 8 bases map to TRBD1. Trimming at V came to 4 bases and at J to 6 bases, leaving 2 bases not matched to a gene. The CDR3 length is 13 residues. Germline V gene lookup returns CDR1 SGHRS and CDR2 YFSETQ. CDR3 sequence: CASSQTGDEKLFF. In DNA form, the CDR3 reads TGCGCCAGCAGCCAGACAGGGGATGAAAAACTGTTTTTT.

This clone was found a few times. The J gene is TRBJ2-5, the V gene TRBV12-3 or TRBV12-4, with a possible D match to TRBD2 (5 bases). V was pared by 6 bases and J by 4 bases, with 6 bases between. The CDR3 contains 11 residues. The CDR3 loop reads CASSRGETQYF. The CDR3 DNA is TGTGCCAGCAGCCGGGGAGAGACCCAGTACTTC.

In DNA, the CDR3 is TGTGCCAGCAGCTCTTCCGGACAGAACACTGAAGCTTTCTTT. Protein: CASSSSGQNTEAFF. This chain uses TRBV7-9 with TRBJ1-1, with a weak D call TRBD1 (5 bases). V was trimmed by 4 bases and J by 1 base, leaving 10 bases between them. This CDR3 comprises 14 residues. CDR1 and CDR2 (germline): SEHNR, FQNEAQ (reference sequence).

The chain joins TRBV6-5 to TRBJ2-7; 8 bases are a match to TRBD2. Germline V gives CDR1 MNHEY, CDR2 SVGAGI. The V segment lost 2 bases and the J segment 5 bases; nucleotides outside the gene matches: 5. The CDR3 spans 14 residues. The CDR3 DNA sequence: TGTGCCAGCAGTTACGGGGCGGGAGGTGACGAGCAGTACTTC. Amino acid sequence: CASSYGAGGDEQYF.

The chain couples TRBV27 to TRBJ1-5; 7 nucleotides line up with TRBD1. The CDR3 is 14 amino acids. From germline, CDR1 is MNHEY and CDR2 SMNVEV (reference sequence). Trimming removed 3 bases from V and 7 bases from J; junction bases left unmatched: 6. The CDR3: CASSLMTGWQPQHF. The CDR3 coding sequence is TGTGCCAGCAGTTTGATGACAGGGTGGCAGCCCCAGCATTTT.

This chain uses TRBV2 with TRBJ1-3; D perhaps matches TRBD1 (5 bases). The CDR3 is made up of 16 amino acids. The germline gives CDR1 SNHLY, CDR2 FYNNEI. The V end was cut by 2 bases, the J end by 4 bases, with 15 bases between. The CDR3: CASSEQAGRVGNTIYF. The CDR3 bases are TGTGCCAGCAGTGAACAAGCGGGCAGGGTCGGAAACACCATATATTTT.